These T cell receptor beta chains were read from a single sample in a study of CD8+ T cells in alopecia areata. Produced via immunoSEQ multiplex PCR; TCRdb's table is partial and in-frame only. The table lists roughly 180,000 clones, 45% to 60% of them singletons. The sample was CD8+ T cells sorted from blood, taken between weeks 51 and 52, from a patient treated with tofacitinib. The receptor source for this set is a human donor with alopecia areata. CDR3s include the opening cysteine and the closing phenylalanine or tryptophan. Fields, in order: V gene, clone size, J gene, D gene, CDR3 protein, CDR3 DNA. D genes are given only for firm matches. Clone size is not always given. Where it is, it says once, few, many or a class for expanded clones.

TRBV6-4	.	TRBJ2-3	TRBD1	CASGGQGLTDTQYF	TGTGCCAGCGGGGGACAGGGTCTTACAGATACGCAGTATTTT
TRBV13	.	TRBJ2-3	.	CASSLMVGTDTQYF	TGTGCCAGCAGCTTAATGGTTGGAACAGATACGCAGTATTTT
TRBV15	.	TRBJ2-2	TRBD1	CATSRGQGPASNTGELFF	TGTGCCACCAGCAGAGGACAGGGGCCGGCTTCGAACACCGGGGAGCTGTTTTTT
TRBV27	.	TRBJ1-2	.	CASSLGGVGLLDGYTF	TGTGCCAGCAGTTTGGGCGGGGTTGGCCTCCTGGATGGCTACACCTTC
TRBV27	.	TRBJ2-1	.	CASSLRVYNEQFF	TGTGCCAGCAGTTTGAGAGTGTACAATGAGCAGTTCTTC
TRBV15	.	TRBJ2-3	.	CATSRGREGTQYF	TGTGCCACCAGCAGAGGGAGAGAGGGTACGCAGTATTTT
TRBV30	few	TRBJ1-1	.	CACNRETEAFF	TGTGCCTGTAACAGGGAGACTGAAGCTTTCTTT
TRBV27	few	TRBJ2-5	.	CASSLVGAQETQYF	TGTGCCAGCAGCTTAGTGGGGGCCCAAGAGACCCAGTACTTC
TRBV5-6	once	TRBJ1-1	.	CASSSGGPEAFF	TGTGCCAGCAGCTCTGGAGGACCTGAAGCTTTCTTT
TRBV7-9	.	TRBJ1-2	TRBD1	CASSSWVGQGDGYTF	TGTGCCAGCAGCTCATGGGTTGGACAGGGTGACGGCTACACCTTC
TRBV13	few	TRBJ2-1	TRBD2	CASNLAGGSDEQFF	TGTGCCAGCAACCTAGCGGGGGGTAGCGATGAGCAGTTCTTC
TRBV6-5	.	TRBJ2-2	TRBD1	CASRSETGFTGELFF	TGTGCCAGCAGGTCTGAGACAGGGTTCACCGGGGAGCTGTTTTTT
TRBV7-9	.	TRBJ1-4	.	CASSGQTELFF	TGTGCCAGCAGTGGGCAAACGGAACTGTTTTTT
TRBV6-1	.	TRBJ1-5	.	CASSALPNGVQPQHF	TGTGCCAGCAGTGCCCTCCCGAACGGGGTTCAGCCCCAGCATTTT
TRBV5-1	few	TRBJ1-1	.	CASSFDTGTEAFF	TGCGCCAGCAGCTTCGATACAGGGACTGAAGCTTTCTTT
TRBV7-9	.	TRBJ1-1	.	CASVPGVVNTEAFF	TGTGCCAGCGTCCCTGGAGTGGTGAACACTGAAGCTTTCTTT
TRBV2	.	TRBJ1-2	.	CASRGARDYGYTF	TGTGCCAGCAGGGGGGCCCGGGACTATGGCTACACCTTC
TRBV7-9	.	TRBJ2-7	TRBD1	CASTRDSYEQYF	TGTGCCAGCACCCGGGACAGTTACGAGCAGTACTTC
TRBV7-6	.	TRBJ1-5	.	CASSLGVGQPQHF	TGTGCCAGCAGCTTAGGGGTTGGTCAGCCCCAGCATTTT
TRBV10-3	.	TRBJ2-5	TRBD2	CAISPLVLSLSGEYQETQYF	TGTGCCATCAGTCCGCTGGTCCTCTCCCTTAGCGGGGAGTACCAAGAGACCCAGTACTTC
TRBV30	.	TRBJ1-1	.	CAWSEVNGAEAFF	TGTGCCTGGAGTGAGGTGAATGGGGCTGAAGCTTTCTTT
TRBV30	few	TRBJ2-7	.	CAWSVQGGYEQYF	TGTGCCTGGAGTGTACAAGGGGGCTACGAGCAGTACTTC
TRBV4-3	few	TRBJ2-6	.	CASSQAYRRGLGAGANVLTF	TGCGCCAGCAGCCAAGCTTACCGACGGGGTCTGGGGGCCGGGGCCAACGTCCTGACTTTC
TRBV7-9	.	TRBJ2-5	.	CASSWGREETQYF	TGTGCCAGCAGCTGGGGTAGGGAAGAGACCCAGTACTTC
TRBV18	.	TRBJ1-1	TRBD1	CASSTGTGGYTEAFF	TGTGCCAGCTCTACTGGGACAGGGGGCTACACTGAAGCTTTCTTT
TRBV6-5	.	TRBJ1-1	.	CASALGRGLNTEAFF	TGTGCCAGCGCTCTGGGGCGGGGGCTGAACACTGAAGCTTTCTTT
TRBV7-9	few	TRBJ2-4	TRBD1	CASSPRTGLKNIQYF	TGTGCCAGCAGCCCGCGGACAGGGCTTAAAAACATTCAGTACTTC
TRBV27	.	TRBJ1-6	.	CASSFPGSPLHF	TGTGCCAGCAGTTTCCCCGGTTCACCCCTCCACTTT
TRBV5-5	few	TRBJ2-3	TRBD2	CASIYGGARDTQYF	TGTGCCAGCATCTACGGGGGGGCACGGGATACGCAGTATTTT
TRBV7-6	few	TRBJ2-5	.	CASSFDRETQYF	TGTGCCAGCAGCTTTGATCGAGAGACCCAGTACTTC
TRBV6-5	.	TRBJ1-1	.	CASSYLGNTEAFF	TGTGCCAGCAGTTACTTGGGGAACACTGAAGCTTTCTTT
TRBV30	.	TRBJ1-1	.	CAWLGVRSDTEAFF	TGTGCCTGGCTTGGGGTTAGATCAGACACTGAAGCTTTCTTT
TRBV27	once	TRBJ1-5	.	CASSLDGRYSNQPQHF	TGTGCCAGCAGTTTAGACGGTCGATATAGCAATCAGCCCCAGCATTTT
TRBV18	.	TRBJ1-2	TRBD1	CASSPRSDREVGYTF	TGTGCCAGCTCACCACGTTCAGACAGGGAGGTTGGCTACACCTTC
TRBV6-6	few	TRBJ1-1	.	CASSYDGDTEAFF	TGTGCCAGCAGTTACGACGGGGACACTGAAGCTTTCTTT
TRBV2	few	TRBJ2-1	.	CASSEVQGGEQFF	TGTGCCAGCAGTGAAGTTCAGGGGGGTGAGCAGTTCTTC
TRBV4-3	few	TRBJ2-3	.	CASSQGSEISGSTDTQYF	TGCGCCAGCAGCCAAGGAAGCGAGATCAGCGGGAGCACAGATACGCAGTATTTT
TRBV5-1	.	TRBJ2-3	.	CASSSAARDTDTQYF	TGCGCCAGCAGCTCGGCGGCCCGAGACACAGATACGCAGTATTTT
TRBV29-1	few	TRBJ2-2	TRBD1	CSVEGQENTGELFF	TGCAGCGTAGAGGGACAGGAGAACACCGGGGAGCTGTTTTTT
TRBV27	.	TRBJ1-1	TRBD1	CASSLAGQGNTEAFF	TGTGCCAGCAGTTTAGCGGGACAGGGCAACACTGAAGCTTTCTTT